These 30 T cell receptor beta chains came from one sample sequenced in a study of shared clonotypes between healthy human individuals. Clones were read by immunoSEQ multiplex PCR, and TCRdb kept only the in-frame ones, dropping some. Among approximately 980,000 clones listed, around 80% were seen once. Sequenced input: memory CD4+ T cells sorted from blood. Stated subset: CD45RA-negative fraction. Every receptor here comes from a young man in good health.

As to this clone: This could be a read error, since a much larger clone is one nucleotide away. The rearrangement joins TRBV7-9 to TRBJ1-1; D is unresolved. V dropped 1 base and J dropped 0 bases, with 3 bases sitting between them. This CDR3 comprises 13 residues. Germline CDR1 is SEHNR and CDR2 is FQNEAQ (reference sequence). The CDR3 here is CASSLELNTEAFF. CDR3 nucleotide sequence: TGTGCCAGCAGCTTAGAGTTGAACACTGAAGCTTTCTTT.

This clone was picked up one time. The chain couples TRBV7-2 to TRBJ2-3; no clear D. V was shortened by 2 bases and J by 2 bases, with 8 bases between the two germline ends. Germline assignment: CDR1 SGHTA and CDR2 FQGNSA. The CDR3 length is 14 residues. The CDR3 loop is CASSLSHTTDTQYF. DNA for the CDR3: TGTGCCAGCAGCTTATCCCATACCACAGATACGCAGTATTTT.

The CDR3 loop reads CASSDMRQGSYEQYF. The CDR3 DNA is TGCGCCAGCAGTGATATGAGACAGGGGTCATACGAGCAGTACTTC. This chain joins TRBV10-2 and TRBJ2-7, with TRBD1 matching 8 bases. Germline V gives CDR1 WSHSY, CDR2 SAAADI. This CDR3 has 15 amino acids. With V trimmed by 3 bases and J by 4 bases, 8 bases remained unmatched.

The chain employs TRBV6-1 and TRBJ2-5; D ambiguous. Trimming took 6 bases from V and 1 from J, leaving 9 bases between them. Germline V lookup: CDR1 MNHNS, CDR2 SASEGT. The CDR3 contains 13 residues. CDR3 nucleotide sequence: TGTGCCAGCAGAATTTCGGGCCAAGAGACCCAGTACTTC. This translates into CASRISGQETQYF.

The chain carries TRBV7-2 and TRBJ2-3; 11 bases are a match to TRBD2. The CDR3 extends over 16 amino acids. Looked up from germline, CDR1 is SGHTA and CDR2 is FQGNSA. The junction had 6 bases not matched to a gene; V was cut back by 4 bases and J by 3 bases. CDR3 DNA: TGTGCCAGCAGCTCCCCCGGGACTAGCGGTACAGATACGCAGTATTTT. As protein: CASSSPGTSGTDTQYF.

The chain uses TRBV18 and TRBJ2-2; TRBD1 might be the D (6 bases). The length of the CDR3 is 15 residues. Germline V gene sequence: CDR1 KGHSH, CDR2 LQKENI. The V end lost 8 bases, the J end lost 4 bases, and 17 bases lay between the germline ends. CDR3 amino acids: CASTDEQGFTGELFF. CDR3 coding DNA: TGTGCCAGCACCGATGAACAGGGTTTCACCGGGGAGCTGTTTTTT. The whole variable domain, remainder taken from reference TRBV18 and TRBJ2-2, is NAGVMQNPRHLVRRRGQEARLRCSPMKGHSHVYWYRQLPEEGLKFMVYLQKENIIDESGMPKERFSAEFPKEGPSILRIQQVVRGDSAAYFCASTDEQGFTGELFFGEGSRLTVL.

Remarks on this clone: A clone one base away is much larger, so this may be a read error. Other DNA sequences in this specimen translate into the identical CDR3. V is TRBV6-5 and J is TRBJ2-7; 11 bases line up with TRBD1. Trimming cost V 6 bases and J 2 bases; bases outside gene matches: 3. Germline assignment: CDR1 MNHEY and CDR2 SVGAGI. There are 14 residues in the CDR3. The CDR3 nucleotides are TGTGCCAGCAGCCGGGGACAGGGGGCCTACGAGCAGTACTTC. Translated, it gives CASSRGQGAYEQYF.

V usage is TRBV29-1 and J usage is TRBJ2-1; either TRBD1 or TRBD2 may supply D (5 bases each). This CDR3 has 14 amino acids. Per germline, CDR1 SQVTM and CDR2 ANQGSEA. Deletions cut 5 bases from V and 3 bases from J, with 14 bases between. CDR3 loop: CSVKTGLLYNEQFF. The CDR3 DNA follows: TGCAGCGTTAAAACAGGACTTCTCTACAATGAGCAGTTCTTC.

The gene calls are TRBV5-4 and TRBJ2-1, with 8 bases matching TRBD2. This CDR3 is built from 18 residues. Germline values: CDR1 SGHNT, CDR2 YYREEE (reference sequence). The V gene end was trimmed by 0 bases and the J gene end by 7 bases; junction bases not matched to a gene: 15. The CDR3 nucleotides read TGTGCCAGCAGCTTGGTCGGGGGGGCCATTCGTCTGTCAAATGAGCAGTTCTTC. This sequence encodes CASSLVGGAIRLSNEQFF. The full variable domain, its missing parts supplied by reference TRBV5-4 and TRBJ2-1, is ETGVTQSPTHLIKTRGQQVTLRCSSQSGHNTVSWYQQALGQGPQFIFQYYREEENGRGNFPPRFSGLQFPNYSSELNVNALELDDSALYLCASSLVGGAIRLSNEQFFGPGTRLTVL.

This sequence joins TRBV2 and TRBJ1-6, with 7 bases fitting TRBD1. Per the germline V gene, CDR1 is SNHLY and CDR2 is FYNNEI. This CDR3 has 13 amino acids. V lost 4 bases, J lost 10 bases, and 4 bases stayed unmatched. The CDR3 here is CASSGQGDSPLHF. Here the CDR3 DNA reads TGTGCCAGCAGTGGACAGGGAGACTCACCCCTCCACTTT.

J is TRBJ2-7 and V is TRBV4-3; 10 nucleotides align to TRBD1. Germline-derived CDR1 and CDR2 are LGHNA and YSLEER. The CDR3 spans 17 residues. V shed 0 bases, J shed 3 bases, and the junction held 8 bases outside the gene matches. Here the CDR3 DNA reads TGCGCCAGCAGCCAAGATGCCCCCGGGACAGGGGTCTACGAGCAGTACTTC. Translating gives CASSQDAPGTGVYEQYF.

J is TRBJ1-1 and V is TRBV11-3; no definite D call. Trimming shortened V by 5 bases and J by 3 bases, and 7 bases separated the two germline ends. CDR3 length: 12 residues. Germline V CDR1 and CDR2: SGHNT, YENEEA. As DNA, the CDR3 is TGTGCCAGCAGCGGACGGGACACTGAAGCTTTCTTT. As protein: CASSGRDTEAFF. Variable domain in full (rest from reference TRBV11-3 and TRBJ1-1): EAGVVQSPRYKIIEKKQPVAFWCNPISGHNTLYWYLQNLGQGPELLIRYENEEAVDDSQLPKDRFSAERLKGVDSTLKIQPAELGDSAVYLCASSGRDTEAFFGQGTRLTVV.

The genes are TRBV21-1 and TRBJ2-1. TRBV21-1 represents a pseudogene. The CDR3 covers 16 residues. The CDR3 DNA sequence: TGTGCCAGCAGCAATCCCCGGCGGACGGATTACAATGAGCAGTTCTTC. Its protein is CASSNPRRTDYNEQFF.

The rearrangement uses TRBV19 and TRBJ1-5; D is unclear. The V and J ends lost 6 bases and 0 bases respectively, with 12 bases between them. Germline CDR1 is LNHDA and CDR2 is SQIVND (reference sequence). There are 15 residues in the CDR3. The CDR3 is CASSVTEISNQPQHF. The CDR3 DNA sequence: TGTGCCAGTAGCGTAACAGAGATTAGCAATCAGCCCCAGCATTTT.

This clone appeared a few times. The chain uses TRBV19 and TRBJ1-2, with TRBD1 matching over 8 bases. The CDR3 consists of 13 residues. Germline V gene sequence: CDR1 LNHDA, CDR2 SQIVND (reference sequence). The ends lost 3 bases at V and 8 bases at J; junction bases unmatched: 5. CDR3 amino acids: CASSIRGPEGYTF. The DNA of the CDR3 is TGTGCCAGTAGTATCAGGGGGCCTGAGGGCTACACCTTC.

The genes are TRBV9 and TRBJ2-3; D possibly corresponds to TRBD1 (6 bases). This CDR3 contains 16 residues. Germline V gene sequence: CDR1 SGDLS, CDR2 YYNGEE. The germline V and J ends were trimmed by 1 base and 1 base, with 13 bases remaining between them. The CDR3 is CASSVFQGRGTDTQYF. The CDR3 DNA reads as TGTGCCAGCAGCGTATTCCAGGGGCGAGGCACAGATACGCAGTATTTT.

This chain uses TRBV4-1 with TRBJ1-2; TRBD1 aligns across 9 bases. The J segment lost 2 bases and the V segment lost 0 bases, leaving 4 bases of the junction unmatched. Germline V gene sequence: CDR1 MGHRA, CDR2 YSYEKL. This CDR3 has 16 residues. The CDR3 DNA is TGCGCCAGCAGCCAAGACATAGGACAGGGGAACTATGGCTACACCTTC. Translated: CASSQDIGQGNYGYTF.

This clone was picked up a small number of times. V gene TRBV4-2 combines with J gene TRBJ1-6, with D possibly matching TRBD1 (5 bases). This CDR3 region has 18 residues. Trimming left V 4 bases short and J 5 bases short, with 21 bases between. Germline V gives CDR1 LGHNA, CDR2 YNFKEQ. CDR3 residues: CASSLGVSRVFDNSPLHF. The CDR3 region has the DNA TGTGCCAGCAGCCTGGGAGTTTCCAGGGTTTTTGATAATTCACCCCTCCACTTT.

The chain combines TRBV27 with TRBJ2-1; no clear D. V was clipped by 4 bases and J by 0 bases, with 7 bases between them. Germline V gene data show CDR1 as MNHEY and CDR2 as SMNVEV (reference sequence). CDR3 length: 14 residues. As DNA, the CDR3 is TGTGCCAGCAGTTGGGGTACCTCCTACAATGAGCAGTTCTTC. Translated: CASSWGTSYNEQFF.

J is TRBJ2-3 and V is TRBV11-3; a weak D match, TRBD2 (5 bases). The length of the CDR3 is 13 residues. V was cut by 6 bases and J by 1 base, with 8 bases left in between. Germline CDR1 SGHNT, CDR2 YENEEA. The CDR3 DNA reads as TGTGCCAGCAGTAGGCGGGGCACAGATACGCAGTATTTT. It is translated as CASSRRGTDTQYF. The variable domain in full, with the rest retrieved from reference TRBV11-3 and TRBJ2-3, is EAGVVQSPRYKIIEKKQPVAFWCNPISGHNTLYWYLQNLGQGPELLIRYENEEAVDDSQLPKDRFSAERLKGVDSTLKIQPAELGDSAVYLCASSRRGTDTQYFGPGTRLTVL.

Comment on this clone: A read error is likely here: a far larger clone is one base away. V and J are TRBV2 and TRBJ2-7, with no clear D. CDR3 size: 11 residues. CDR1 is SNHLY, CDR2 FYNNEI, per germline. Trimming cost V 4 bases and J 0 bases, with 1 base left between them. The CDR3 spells CASSVSYEQYF. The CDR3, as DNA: TGTGCCAGCAGTGTCTCCTACGAGCAGTACTTC.

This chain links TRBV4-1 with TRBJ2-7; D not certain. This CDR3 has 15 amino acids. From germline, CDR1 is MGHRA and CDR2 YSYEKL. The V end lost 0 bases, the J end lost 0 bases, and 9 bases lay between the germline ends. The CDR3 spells CASSQEILSSYEQYF. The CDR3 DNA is TGCGCCAGCAGCCAAGAAATCCTTAGCTCCTACGAGCAGTACTTC.

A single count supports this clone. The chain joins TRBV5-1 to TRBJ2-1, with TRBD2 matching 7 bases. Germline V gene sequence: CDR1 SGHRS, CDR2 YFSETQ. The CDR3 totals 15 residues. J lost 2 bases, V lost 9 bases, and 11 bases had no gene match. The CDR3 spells CANPSGGRPYNEQFF. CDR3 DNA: TGCGCCAACCCTTCTGGCGGGAGACCCTACAATGAGCAGTTCTTC.

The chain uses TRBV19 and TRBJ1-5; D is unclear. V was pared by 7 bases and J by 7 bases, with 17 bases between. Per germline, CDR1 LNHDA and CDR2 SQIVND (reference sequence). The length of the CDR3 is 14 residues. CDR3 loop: CASTPSNRGQPQHF. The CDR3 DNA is TGTGCCAGTACCCCCTCGAACAGAGGACAGCCCCAGCATTTT.

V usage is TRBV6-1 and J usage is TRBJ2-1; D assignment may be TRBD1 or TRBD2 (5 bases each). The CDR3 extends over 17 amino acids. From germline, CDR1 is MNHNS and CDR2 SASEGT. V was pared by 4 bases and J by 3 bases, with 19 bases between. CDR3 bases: TGTGCCAGCAGTGGAAAGAGGGACGTGTGGGACTACAATGAGCAGTTCTTC. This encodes CASSGKRDVWDYNEQFF.

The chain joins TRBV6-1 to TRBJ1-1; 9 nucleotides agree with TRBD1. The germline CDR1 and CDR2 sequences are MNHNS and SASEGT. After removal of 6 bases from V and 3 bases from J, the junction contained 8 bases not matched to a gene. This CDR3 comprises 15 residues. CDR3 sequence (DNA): TGTGCCAGCAGGGGGACAGGGATCGGGGACACTGAAGCTTTCTTT. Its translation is CASRGTGIGDTEAFF.

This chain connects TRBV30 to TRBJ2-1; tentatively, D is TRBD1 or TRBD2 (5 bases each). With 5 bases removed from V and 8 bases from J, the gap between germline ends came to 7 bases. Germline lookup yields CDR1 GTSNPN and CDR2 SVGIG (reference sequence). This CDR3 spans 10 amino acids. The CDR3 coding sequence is TGTGCCTGGGGGGGAGATGAGCAGTTCTTC. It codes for CAWGGDEQFF.

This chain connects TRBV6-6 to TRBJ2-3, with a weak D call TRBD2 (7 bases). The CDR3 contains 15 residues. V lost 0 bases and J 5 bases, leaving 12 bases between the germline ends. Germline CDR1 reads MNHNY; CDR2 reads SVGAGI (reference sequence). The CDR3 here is CASSYSAGAGDTQYF. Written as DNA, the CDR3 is TGTGCCAGCAGTTACTCGGCGGGGGCGGGAGATACGCAGTATTTT.

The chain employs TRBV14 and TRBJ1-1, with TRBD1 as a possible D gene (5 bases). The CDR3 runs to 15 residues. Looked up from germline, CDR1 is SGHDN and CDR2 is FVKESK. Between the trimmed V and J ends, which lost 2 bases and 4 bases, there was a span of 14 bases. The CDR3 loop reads CASSQYPQGGTEAFF. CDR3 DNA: TGTGCCAGCAGCCAATATCCTCAGGGAGGCACTGAAGCTTTCTTT.

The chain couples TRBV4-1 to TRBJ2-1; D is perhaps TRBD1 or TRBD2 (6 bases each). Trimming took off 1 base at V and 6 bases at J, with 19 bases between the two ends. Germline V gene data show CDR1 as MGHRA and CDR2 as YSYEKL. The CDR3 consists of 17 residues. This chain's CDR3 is CASSQVVVGGPGNEQFF. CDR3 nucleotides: TGCGCCAGCAGCCAAGTGGTTGTGGGGGGCCCTGGCAATGAGCAGTTCTTC.